This T cell receptor beta chain originates from a study of siplizumab effects on memory and regulatory T cells. Whole-study results and caveats: The authors did not confirm suppressive function in proliferating Tregs from siplizumab cultures. Roughly 75-95% of dividing CD4+ or CD8+ clones were without an attributable naive or memory phenotype. Solely a minor proportion of alloreactive clones could be assigned to unstimulated subsets.

Every sample had 80,000 to 100,000 of its TCR templates assayed. Clones were sequenced by immunoSEQ multiplex PCR, and TCRdb holds only the in-frame ones, with some missing. The sample lists 100,000 or so clones; 85% to 95% were seen once. This CDR3 is 14 amino acids long. V was trimmed by 5 bases and J by 1 base, leaving 11 bases between them. CDR1 SGHVS and CDR2 FQNEAQ come from the germline V gene. On this clone itself: The antigen is not known.

The origin of this receptor is a human donor in good health. The J gene is TRBJ1-1, the V gene TRBV7-8; D is possibly TRBD1 (6 bases). The source material was non-Treg CD4+ T cells sorted from blood. As DNA, the CDR3 is TGTGCCAGCAGCCTCCAGGACAGGAACACTGAAGCTTTCTTT. Translated, it gives CASSLQDRNTEAFF.